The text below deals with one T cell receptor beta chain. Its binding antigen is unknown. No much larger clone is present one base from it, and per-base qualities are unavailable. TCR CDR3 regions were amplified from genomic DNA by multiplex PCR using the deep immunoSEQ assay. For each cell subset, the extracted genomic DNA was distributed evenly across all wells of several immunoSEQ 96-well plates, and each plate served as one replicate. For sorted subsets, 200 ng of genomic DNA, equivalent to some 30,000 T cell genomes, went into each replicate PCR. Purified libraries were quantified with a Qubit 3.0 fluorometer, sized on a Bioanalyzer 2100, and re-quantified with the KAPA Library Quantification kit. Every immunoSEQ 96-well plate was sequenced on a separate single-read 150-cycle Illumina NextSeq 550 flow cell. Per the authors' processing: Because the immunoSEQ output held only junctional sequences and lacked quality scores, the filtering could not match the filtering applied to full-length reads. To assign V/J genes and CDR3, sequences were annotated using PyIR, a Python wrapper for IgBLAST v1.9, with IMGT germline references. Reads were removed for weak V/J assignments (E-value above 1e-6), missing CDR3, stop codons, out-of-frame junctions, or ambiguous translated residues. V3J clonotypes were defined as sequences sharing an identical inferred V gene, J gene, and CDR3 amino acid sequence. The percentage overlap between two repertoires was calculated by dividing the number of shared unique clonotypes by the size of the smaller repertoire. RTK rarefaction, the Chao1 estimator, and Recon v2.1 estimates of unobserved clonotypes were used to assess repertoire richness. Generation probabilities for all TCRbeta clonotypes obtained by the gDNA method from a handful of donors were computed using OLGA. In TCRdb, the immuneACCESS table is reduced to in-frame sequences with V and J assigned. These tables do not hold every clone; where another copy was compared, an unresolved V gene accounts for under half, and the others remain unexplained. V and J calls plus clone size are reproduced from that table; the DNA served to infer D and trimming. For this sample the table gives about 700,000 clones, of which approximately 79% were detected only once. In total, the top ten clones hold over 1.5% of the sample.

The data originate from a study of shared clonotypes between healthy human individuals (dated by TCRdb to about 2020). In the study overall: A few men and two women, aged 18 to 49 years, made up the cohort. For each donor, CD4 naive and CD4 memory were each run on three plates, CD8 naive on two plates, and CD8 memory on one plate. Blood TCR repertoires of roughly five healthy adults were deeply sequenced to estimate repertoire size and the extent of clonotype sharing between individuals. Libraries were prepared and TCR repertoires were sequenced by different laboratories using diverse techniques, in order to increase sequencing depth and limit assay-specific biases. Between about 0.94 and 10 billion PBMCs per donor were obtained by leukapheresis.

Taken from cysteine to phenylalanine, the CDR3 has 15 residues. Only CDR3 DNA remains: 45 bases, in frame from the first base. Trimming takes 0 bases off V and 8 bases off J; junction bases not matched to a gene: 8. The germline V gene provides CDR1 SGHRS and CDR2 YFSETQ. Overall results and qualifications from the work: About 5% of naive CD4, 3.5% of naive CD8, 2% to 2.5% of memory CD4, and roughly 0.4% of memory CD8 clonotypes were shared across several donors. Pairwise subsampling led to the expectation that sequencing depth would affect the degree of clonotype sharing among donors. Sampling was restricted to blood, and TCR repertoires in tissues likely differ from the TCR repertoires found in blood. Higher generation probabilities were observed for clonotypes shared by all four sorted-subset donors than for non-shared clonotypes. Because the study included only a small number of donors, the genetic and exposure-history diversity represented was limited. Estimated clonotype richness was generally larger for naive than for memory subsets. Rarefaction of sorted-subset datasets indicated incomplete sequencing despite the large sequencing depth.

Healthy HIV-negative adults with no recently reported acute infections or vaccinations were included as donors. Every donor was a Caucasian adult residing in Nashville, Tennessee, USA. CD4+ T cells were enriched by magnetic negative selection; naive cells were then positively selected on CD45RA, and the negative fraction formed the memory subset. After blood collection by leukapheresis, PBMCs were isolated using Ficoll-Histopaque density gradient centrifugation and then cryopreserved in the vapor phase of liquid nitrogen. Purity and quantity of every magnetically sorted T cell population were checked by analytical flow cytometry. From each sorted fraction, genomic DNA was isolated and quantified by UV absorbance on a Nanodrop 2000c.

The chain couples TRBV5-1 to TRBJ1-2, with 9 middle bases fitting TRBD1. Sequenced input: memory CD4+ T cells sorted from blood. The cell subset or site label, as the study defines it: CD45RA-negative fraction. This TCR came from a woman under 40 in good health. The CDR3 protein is CASSLAPGQGTGYTF. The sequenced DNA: TGCGCCAGCAGCTTGGCCCCGGGACAGGGAACGGGCTACACCTTC.